This T cell receptor (beta chain) originates from a study of T cell responses to AZD1222 COVID-19 vaccine. Study-wide points: Nearly half of unique spike-specific TCRs reportedly avoided B.1.351 and B.1.1.7 mutated regions. CD4 TCRs covered the whole spike, strongest at regions 160-218 and 743-854. Clonal diversity was possibly underestimated; the donors were predominantly white British and more often female.

About this clone: Its antigen is not known.

Second-dose groups at about 4 or about 12 weeks were pooled. This CDR3 is 13 amino acids long. CDR1 and CDR2 from the germline V gene are LNHDA and SQIVND (reference sequence). This table comes from immunoSEQ multiplex PCR, and its TCRdb copy is limited to in-frame clones, with some not included. Of about 270,000 clones detected, around 92% appear once; the ten largest clones hold 0.55%. This chain joins TRBV19 and TRBJ2-3; tentatively, D is TRBD1 or TRBD2 (5 bases each). This clonotype was obtained from an adult who received the AZD1222 COVID-19 vaccine. The input for sequencing was peripheral blood, taken 28 days after the second AZD1222 dose. The chain's CDR3 is CAPGHPGTDTQYF. The CDR3 coding sequence is TGTGCTCCGGGGCACCCGGGCACAGATACGCAGTATTTT.